This T cell receptor (beta chain) was found in a study of graft-versus-host responses after intestinal transplantation. At the level of the study: Every recipient had anti-thymocyte globulin induction and two to four years of tacrolimus plus steroids. Overall study results and limits: Detection of GvH clones occurred in recipient marrow, and some had their first appearance in ileum or blood. Peak levels of circulating GvH clones tracked with early post-transplant HvG declines.

V trimming: 4 bases; J trimming: 0 bases; junction bases outside the gene matches: 6. The CDR3 spans 17 residues. Per the germline V gene, CDR1 is SQVTM and CDR2 is ANQGSEA. Sequenced by immunoSEQ multiplex PCR; TCRdb stores in-frame clones only, minus some. The data hold tens of thousands of clones, with approximately 95% observed a single time. Comment on this clone: As yet, its antigen is unknown.

The rearrangement links TRBV29-1 to TRBJ2-1; 13 bases agree with TRBD2. This receptor was taken from a human donor who was the organ donor for an intestinal transplant. The sample in question was unstimulated CD8+ T cells sorted from spleen or lymph node cells, obtained before transplant. The CDR3 loop reads CSVVLTSGGSSYNEQFF. CDR3 in DNA: TGCAGCGTTGTTCTGACTAGCGGGGGGAGCTCCTACAATGAGCAGTTCTTC.